Here is one TCR beta chain with its context. Its antigen is not known. The sample comes from a study of cytomegalovirus exposure and HLA in healthy donors. The PCR ran on 60 Vbeta and 13 Jbeta primers. The assay was immunoSEQ multiplex PCR, and TCRdb's table has in-frame clones only and misses some. Recorded for this sample: roughly 79,000 clones. V dropped 5 bases and J dropped 1; count of bases not matched to a gene: 2. CDR3 length: 14 residues. CDR1 is MNHNY, CDR2 SVGAGI, per germline (reference sequence). Whole-study results and caveats: Sequencing depth roughly uniform across donors was assumed in presence/absence analyses. In a later analysis, donors in an Asian-associated ancestry cluster reportedly had fewer N-insertions in productive TCRs than the cohort mean.

This rearrangement joins TRBV6-6 to TRBJ2-5; 9 positions agree with TRBD2. The sample was PBMCs. The sequence derives from a man between 25 and 39 years old in good health and CMV-seronegative. In DNA form, the CDR3 reads TGTGCCAGCAGTACGACTAGCGGCCAAGAGACCCAGTACTTC. The encoded protein is CASSTTSGQETQYF.